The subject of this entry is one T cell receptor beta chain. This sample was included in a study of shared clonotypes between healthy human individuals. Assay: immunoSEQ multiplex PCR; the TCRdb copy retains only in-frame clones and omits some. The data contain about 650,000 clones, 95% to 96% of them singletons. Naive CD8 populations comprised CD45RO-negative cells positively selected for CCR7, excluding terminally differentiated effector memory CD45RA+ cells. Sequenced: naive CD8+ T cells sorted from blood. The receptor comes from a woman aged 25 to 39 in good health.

DNA of the CDR3: TGTGCCAGCTGGAGCAGTGTCATCTACGAGCAGTACTTC. It encodes CASWSSVIYEQYF. This chain uses TRBV6-6 with TRBJ2-7; no clear D gene. The CDR3 extends over 13 amino acids. Germline loops: CDR1 MNHNY, CDR2 SVGAGI (reference sequence). Deletions cut 8 bases from V and 3 bases from J, with 14 bases between.